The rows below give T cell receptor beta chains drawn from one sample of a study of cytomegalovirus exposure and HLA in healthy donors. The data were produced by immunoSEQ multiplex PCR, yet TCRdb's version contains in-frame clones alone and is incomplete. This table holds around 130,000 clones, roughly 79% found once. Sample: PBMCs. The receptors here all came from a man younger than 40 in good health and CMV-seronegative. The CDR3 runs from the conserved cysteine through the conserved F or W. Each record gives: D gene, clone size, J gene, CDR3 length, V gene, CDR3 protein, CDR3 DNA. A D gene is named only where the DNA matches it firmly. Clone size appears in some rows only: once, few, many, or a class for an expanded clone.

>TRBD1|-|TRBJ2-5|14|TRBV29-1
CSVERDRVGETQYF
TGCAGCGTTGAACGGGACAGGGTCGGGGAGACCCAGTACTTC
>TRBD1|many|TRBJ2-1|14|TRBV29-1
CSVEPWTGNNEQFF
TGCAGCGTTGAACCTTGGACAGGGAACAATGAGCAGTTCTTC
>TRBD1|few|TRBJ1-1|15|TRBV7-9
CASSRQGAVWTEAFF
TGTGCCAGCAGTCGCCAGGGGGCGGTTTGGACTGAAGCTTTCTTT
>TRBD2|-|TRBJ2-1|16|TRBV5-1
CASSLSGGAVYNEQFF
TGCGCCAGCAGCCTCAGCGGGGGGGCCGTCTACAATGAGCAGTTCTTC
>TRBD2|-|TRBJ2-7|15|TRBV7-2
CASSLGLAVQYEQYF
TGTGCCAGCAGCTTAGGACTAGCGGTCCAATACGAGCAGTACTTC
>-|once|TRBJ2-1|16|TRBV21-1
CASSKGEDRTYNEQFF
TGTGCCAGCAGCAAAGGAGAGGACAGGACCTACAATGAGCAGTTCTTC
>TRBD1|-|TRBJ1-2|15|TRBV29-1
CSVPVSRGANYGYTF
TGCAGCGTTCCCGTATCCAGGGGGGCGAACTATGGCTACACCTTC
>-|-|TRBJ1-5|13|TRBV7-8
CASSMERVQPQHF
TGTGCCAGCAGCATGGAGAGGGTTCAGCCCCAGCATTTT
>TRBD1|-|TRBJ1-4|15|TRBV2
CASRTSTGTNEKLFF
TGTGCCAGCAGAACCTCGACAGGGACTAATGAAAAACTGTTTTTT
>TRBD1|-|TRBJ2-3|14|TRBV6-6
CASNPDRSTDTQYF
TGTGCCAGCAACCCGGACAGGAGCACAGATACGCAGTATTTT
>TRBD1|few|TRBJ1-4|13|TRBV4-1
CASNLQGVGKLFF
TGCGCCAGCAACCTACAGGGGGTAGGAAAACTGTTTTTT
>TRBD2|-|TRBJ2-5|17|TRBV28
CASSGEDASGRRETQYF
TGTGCCAGCAGTGGGGAAGACGCTAGCGGGAGACGGGAGACCCAGTACTTC
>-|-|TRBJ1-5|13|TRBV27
CASSPLTNQPQHF
TGTGCCAGCAGTCCACTAACCAATCAGCCCCAGCATTTT
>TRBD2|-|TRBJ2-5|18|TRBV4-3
CASSQYPGLAGGQETQYF
TGCGCCAGCAGCCAGTACCCCGGACTAGCGGGGGGACAAGAGACCCAGTACTTC
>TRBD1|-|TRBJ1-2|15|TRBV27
CASSSTGGAHYGYTF
TGTGCCAGCAGTTCAACAGGGGGCGCTCACTATGGCTACACCTTC
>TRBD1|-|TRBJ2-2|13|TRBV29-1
CSVEGQGPGELFF
TGCAGCGTTGAAGGACAGGGGCCCGGGGAGCTGTTTTTT
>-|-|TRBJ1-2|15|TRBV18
CASSPASTVNYGYTF
TGTGCCAGCTCACCAGCGTCAACGGTGAACTATGGCTACACCTTC
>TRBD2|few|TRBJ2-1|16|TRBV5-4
CASSSQRGGRVNEQFF
TGTGCCAGCAGCTCCCAGCGGGGGGGCCGGGTGAATGAGCAGTTCTTC
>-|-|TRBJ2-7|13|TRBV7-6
CASSLGRAYEQYF
TGTGCCAGCAGCTTAGGGCGGGCCTACGAGCAGTACTTC
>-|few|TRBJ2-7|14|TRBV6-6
CASSQDATGYEQYF
TGTGCCAGCAGTCAGGATGCCACAGGGTACGAGCAGTACTTC
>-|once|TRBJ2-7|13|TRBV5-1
CASSLDMSYEQYF
TGCGCCAGCAGCTTGGATATGTCCTACGAGCAGTACTTC
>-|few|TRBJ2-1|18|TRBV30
CAWARGRGARSSYNEQFF
TGTGCCTGGGCCAGAGGGAGAGGCGCCAGGAGCTCCTACAATGAGCAGTTCTTC
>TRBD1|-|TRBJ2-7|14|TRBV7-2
CASRPTTGSREQYF
TGTGCCAGCAGGCCCACGACAGGGTCTCGAGAGCAGTACTTC
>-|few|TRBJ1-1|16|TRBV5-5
CASSLVGGYMDTEAFF
TGTGCCAGCAGCTTGGTGGGGGGATATATGGACACTGAAGCTTTCTTT
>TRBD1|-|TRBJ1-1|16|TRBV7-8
CASSPKTGGFRIEAFF
TGTGCCAGCAGCCCCAAGACAGGGGGCTTTCGTATTGAAGCTTTCTTT
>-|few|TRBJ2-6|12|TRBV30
CAYSSGANVLTF
TGTGCCTACTCATCTGGGGCCAACGTCCTGACTTTC
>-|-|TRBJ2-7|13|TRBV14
CASSQDVGSEQYF
TGTGCCAGCAGCCAAGATGTCGGTAGCGAGCAGTACTTC
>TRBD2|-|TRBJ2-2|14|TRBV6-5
CASSYQLAGGELFF
TGTGCCAGCAGTTACCAACTAGCGGGCGGGGAGCTGTTTTTT
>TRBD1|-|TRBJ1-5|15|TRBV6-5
CASSTGTGANQPQHF
TGTGCCAGCAGTACGGGGACAGGGGCCAATCAGCCCCAGCATTTT
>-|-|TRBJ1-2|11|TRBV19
CASSLPRVIYF
TGTGCCAGTAGTCTGCCACGGGTGATATACTTC
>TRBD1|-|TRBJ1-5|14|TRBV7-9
CASSLAGQLATQHF
TGTGCCAGCAGCTTAGCGGGACAGCTCGCGACCCAGCATTTT
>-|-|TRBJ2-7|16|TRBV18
CASSHRLSEGTDEQYF
TGTGCCAGCTCGCATCGCCTTTCGGAGGGAACCGACGAGCAGTACTTC
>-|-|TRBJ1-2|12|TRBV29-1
CSVANPAGSYTF
TGCAGCGTTGCAAACCCCGCAGGGAGCTACACCTTC
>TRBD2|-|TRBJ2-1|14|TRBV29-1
CSARLGLAVNEQFF
TGCAGCGCGCGTCTGGGACTAGCGGTAAATGAGCAGTTCTTC
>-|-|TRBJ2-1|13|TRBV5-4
CASSLVQDTEQFF
TGTGCCAGCAGCTTGGTGCAGGACACTGAGCAGTTCTTC
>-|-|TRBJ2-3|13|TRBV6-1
CASRTVRTDTQYF
TGTGCCAGCAGGACAGTGCGCACAGATACGCAGTATTTT
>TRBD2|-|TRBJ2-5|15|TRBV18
CASSPLAGEQETQYF
TGTGCCAGCTCACCCCTAGCGGGAGAGCAAGAGACCCAGTACTTC
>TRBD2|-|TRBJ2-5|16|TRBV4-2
CASSNSPGTIEETQYF
TGTGCCAGCAGCAACAGTCCCGGGACTATTGAAGAGACCCAGTACTTC
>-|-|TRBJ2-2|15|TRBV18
CASSPRVVSTGELFF
TGTGCCAGCTCACCCCGGGTCGTTTCCACCGGGGAGCTGTTTTTT
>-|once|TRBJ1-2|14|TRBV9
CASSVTDSFYGYTF
TGTGCCAGCAGCGTAACTGACAGTTTCTATGGCTACACCTTC
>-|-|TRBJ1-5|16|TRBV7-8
CASSLFADRDNQPQHF
TGTGCCAGCAGCTTATTTGCGGACAGAGACAATCAGCCCCAGCATTTT
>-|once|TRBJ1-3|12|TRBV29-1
CSVEPGRGTIYF
TGCAGCGTTGAACCGGGTAGGGGCACCATATATTTT
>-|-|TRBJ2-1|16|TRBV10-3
CAINPKGSGRYNEQFF
TGTGCCATCAACCCCAAAGGTAGCGGACGGTACAATGAGCAGTTCTTC
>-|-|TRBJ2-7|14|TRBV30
CAWSVRGGTYEQYF
TGTGCCTGGAGTGTACGGGGTGGTACCTACGAGCAGTACTTC
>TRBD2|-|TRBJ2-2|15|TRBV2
CASRGPSGRIGELFF
TGTGCCAGCAGGGGGCCTAGCGGGAGAATCGGGGAGCTGTTTTTT
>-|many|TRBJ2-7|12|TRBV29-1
CSVEYDSRVQYF
TGCAGCGTTGAATACGACAGCCGGGTCCAGTACTTC
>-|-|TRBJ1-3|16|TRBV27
CASTQLPLSSGNTIYF
TGTGCCAGCACCCAACTCCCGCTAAGCTCTGGAAACACCATATATTTT
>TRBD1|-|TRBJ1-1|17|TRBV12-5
CASGLATQGRTPFEAFF
TGTGCTAGTGGTTTGGCCACACAGGGGCGTACTCCTTTTGAAGCTTTCTTT
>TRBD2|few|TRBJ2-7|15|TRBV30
CAWSRASGRMVAQYF
TGTGCCTGGAGTCGAGCTAGCGGGAGGATGGTGGCGCAGTACTTC